A single sample is the source of the 30 T cell receptor beta chains below, sequenced in a study of vaccination and CD4 T cells after COVID-19. Stated treatment: approximately 9-day PBMC culture with coronavirus spike peptide pools or control peptides (ViraFEST assay). According to the study, CD4+ T cells from the unexposed donor were gathered ahead of the COVID-19 pandemic (2011-2018). The Oncomine TCR Beta short-read assay was applied to DNA of cultured CD4+ T cells. TCRdb re-called the PCR reads with MiXCR, one entry per CDR3 protein. The table has about 5,600 distinct CDR3 sequences, around 43% seen once. Their target antigens are unknown. Sequencing used CD4+ T cells from blood, cultured in vitro. The origin of the receptors is a human donor in good health.

V is TRBV20-1 and J is TRBJ2-5; D tentatively reads TRBD1 or TRBD2 (5 bases each). This CDR3 region has 12 residues. Looked up from germline, CDR1 is DFQATT and CDR2 is SNEGSKA (reference sequence). V lost 3 bases, J lost 3 bases, and 8 bases lay in between. The CDR3 DNA reads TGCAGTGCTAGGCAGGGAGAAGAGACCCAGTACTTC. Protein product: CSARQGEETQYF.

A few counts support this clonotype. V is TRBV10-2 and J is TRBJ1-5, with D hard to call. The germline CDR1 and CDR2 sequences are WSHSY and SAAADI. V lost 0 bases, J lost 3 bases, and 6 bases lay in between. The CDR3 spans 14 residues. The chain's CDR3 is CASSESELNQPQHF. Here the CDR3 DNA reads TGCGCCAGCAGTGAGTCTGAACTCAATCAGCCCCAGCATTTT.

The rearrangement links TRBV11-2 to TRBJ2-6, with D perhaps TRBD2 (6 bases). V was shortened by 5 bases and J by 3 bases, with 17 bases between the two germline ends. CDR1 and CDR2 (germline): SGHAT, FQNNGV. The CDR3 consists of 17 residues. The CDR3, as DNA: TGTGCCAGCAGCGCCCTTCCCGGGGGAAGTGGGGCCAACGTCCTGACTTTC. Its protein product is CASSALPGGSGANVLTF.

In this sample, this clonotype turned up a few times. The rearrangement joins TRBV11-2 to TRBJ1-2; 7 bases are shared with TRBD1. V lost 8 bases, J lost 4 bases, and 4 bases stayed unmatched. Germline values: CDR1 SGHAT, CDR2 FQNNGV. The CDR3 has 12 amino acids. CDR3 coding DNA: TGTGCCAGCCGACAGGGAAGCTATGGCTACACCTTC. Amino acids: CASRQGSYGYTF.

The chain carries TRBV19 and TRBJ1-2; 11 nucleotides line up with TRBD1. The J segment lost 8 bases and the V segment lost 5 bases, leaving 10 bases of the junction unmatched. The CDR3 is 15 amino acids. CDR1 and CDR2 (germline): LNHDA, SQIVND (reference sequence). The CDR3 nucleotides read TGTGCCAGTAGTCCCCCGGACAGGGGGCCGAGGGGCTACACCTTC. Translating gives CASSPPDRGPRGYTF. The variable domain in full, with the rest retrieved from reference TRBV19 and TRBJ1-2, is DGGITQSPKYLFRKEGQNVTLSCEQNLNHDAMYWYRQDPGQGLRLIYYSQIVNDFQKGDIAEGYSVSREKKESFPLTVTSAQKNPTAFYLCASSPPDRGPRGYTFGSGTRLTVV.

The genes are TRBV6-4 and TRBJ1-2; the match to TRBD1 covers 7 bases. J gave up 2 bases and V 4 bases, and 7 bases lay outside the gene matches. This CDR3 comprises 15 residues. Germline values: CDR1 MRHNA, CDR2 SNTAGT. The CDR3 reads CASSVTGESNYGYTF. CDR3 in DNA: TGTGCCAGCAGTGTAACAGGGGAAAGCAACTATGGCTACACCTTC.

The rearrangement uses TRBV20-1 and TRBJ1-2; D gene unclear. CDR3 length: 12 amino acids. The ends were cut back, 4 bases at V and 7 bases at J, with 13 bases in the middle. The germline gives CDR1 DFQATT, CDR2 SNEGSKA (reference sequence). This CDR3 is CSATWLTGGYTF. The DNA for the CDR3 is TGCAGTGCTACCTGGCTGACTGGTGGCTACACCTTC.

V and J are TRBV19 and TRBJ1-2, with D possibly matching TRBD1 (5 bases). Trimming removed 3 bases at V and 7 bases at J, with 15 bases between. Germline CDR1 LNHDA, CDR2 SQIVND (reference sequence). The CDR3 spans 14 residues. In DNA form, the CDR3 reads TGTGCCAGTAGTATGGCAGGGACGAAGGGTGGCTACACCTTC. Translating gives CASSMAGTKGGYTF.

The chain uses TRBV9 and TRBJ2-5; D remains unclear. The CDR3 sequence is 14 residues long. V was trimmed by 2 bases and J by 4 bases, leaving 12 bases between them. Germline assignment: CDR1 SGDLS and CDR2 YYNGEE. The CDR3 sequence is CASSVRQKGETQYF. CDR3 in DNA: TGTGCCAGCAGCGTCCGACAAAAGGGAGAGACCCAGTACTTC. Filled out from reference TRBV9 and TRBJ2-5, the complete variable domain reads DSGVTQTPKHLITATGQRVTLRCSPRSGDLSVYWYQQSLDQGLQFLIQYYNGEERAKGNILERFSAQQFPDLHSELNLSSLELGDSALYFCASSVRQKGETQYFGPGTRLLVL.

In its sample, this clonotype was seen a few times. This chain links TRBV15 with TRBJ2-1; 10 nucleotides agree with TRBD2. This CDR3 contains 15 residues. After removal of 3 bases from V and 10 bases from J, the junction contained 9 bases not matched to a gene. The germline V gene has CDR1 LNHNV and CDR2 YYDKDF (reference sequence). Written as DNA, the CDR3 is TGTGCCACCAGCAGCCCTAGCGGGGGTTCCTCCGAGCAGTTCTTC. Protein: CATSSPSGGSSEQFF.

This clonotype occurred once. The chain couples TRBV6-1 to TRBJ2-2; 7 nucleotides align to TRBD1. CDR3 length: 13 residues. Germline values: CDR1 MNHNS, CDR2 SASEGT. Germline trimming cut 6 bases from V and 7 bases from J; bases unmatched to any gene: 5. The CDR3 reads CASRDRLFGELFF. The CDR3 DNA reads TGTGCCAGCAGGGACAGGCTCTTCGGGGAGCTGTTTTTT.

This chain links TRBV14 with TRBJ2-7; D may be TRBD1 (5 bases). This CDR3 has 14 residues. Per the germline V gene, CDR1 is SGHDN and CDR2 is FVKESK. V was clipped by 0 bases and J by 7 bases, with 13 bases between them. The DNA of the CDR3 is TGTGCCAGCAGCCAAGATGGGGCAGTTCGGGAGCAGTACTTC. Residues: CASSQDGAVREQYF.

In its sample, this clonotype was seen a few times. V and J are TRBV10-1 and TRBJ1-1; no definite D call. Germline V gives CDR1 WNHNN, CDR2 SYGVQD (reference sequence). The CDR3 is 13 amino acids. V was trimmed by 2 bases and J by 0 bases, leaving 4 bases between them. The CDR3 DNA is TGCGCCAGCAGTGAGACAATGAACACTGAAGCTTTCTTT. It encodes CASSETMNTEAFF.

This chain connects TRBV12-3 or TRBV12-4 to TRBJ1-2; D uncertain. V lost 3 bases to trimming and J lost 2 bases, with 7 bases between them. This CDR3 comprises 13 residues. The chain's CDR3 is CASSFPSNYGYTF. In DNA form, the CDR3 reads TGTGCCAGCAGTTTTCCCTCAAACTATGGCTACACCTTC.

The CDR3 sequence is CASRDEGGSSSYEQYF. The CDR3 nucleotides read TGTGCCAGCAGGGATGAAGGGGGCTCGAGCTCCTACGAGCAGTACTTC. The chain joins TRBV6-1 to TRBJ2-7, with 7 bases identical to TRBD1. V lost 6 bases, J lost 0 bases, and 11 bases stayed unmatched. CDR1 is MNHNS, CDR2 SASEGT, per germline. The CDR3 runs to 16 residues.

This rearrangement joins TRBV12-3 or TRBV12-4 to TRBJ2-7; D unresolved. V was trimmed by 3 bases and J by 7 bases, leaving 13 bases between them. The length of the CDR3 is 13 residues. The CDR3 region is CASSFDRLGEQYF. The CDR3 coding sequence is TGTGCCAGCAGTTTTGATCGCCTGGGAGAGCAGTACTTC.

This clonotype was detected a few times. The gene calls are TRBV20-1 and TRBJ2-3, with 9 positions matching TRBD2. Germline lookup yields CDR1 DFQATT and CDR2 SNEGSKA (reference sequence). This CDR3 comprises 15 residues. Trimming at V came to 3 bases and at J to 2 bases, leaving 6 bases not matched to a gene. Written as DNA, the CDR3 is TGCAGTGCTAGTCGAGCGGGGGGTGCCACAGATACGCAGTATTTT. This gives the protein CSASRAGGATDTQYF.

This chain links TRBV6-4 with TRBJ2-2; 7 nucleotides align to TRBD1. The germline V gene has CDR1 MRHNA and CDR2 SNTAGT. The CDR3 has 14 amino acids. J gave up 3 bases and V 4 bases, and 2 bases lay outside the gene matches. The CDR3 sequence: CASSGQGDTGELFF. CDR3 DNA: TGTGCCAGCAGTGGCCAGGGGGACACCGGGGAGCTGTTTTTT.

V is TRBV7-9 and J is TRBJ1-1; D is unclear. The CDR3 runs 12 residues. The germline CDR1 and CDR2 sequences are SEHNR and FQNEAQ (reference sequence). With 5 bases removed from V and 3 bases from J, the gap between germline ends came to 7 bases. CDR3 residues: CASSPQDTEAFF. CDR3 DNA: TGTGCCAGCAGCCCTCAGGACACTGAAGCTTTCTTT.

The V gene is TRBV6-1, the J gene TRBJ1-5; TRBD1 might be the D (5 bases). This CDR3 is built from 15 residues. V lost 7 bases and J 0 bases, leaving 13 bases between the germline ends. Germline CDR1 MNHNS, CDR2 SASEGT. The CDR3 coding sequence is TGTGCCAGCAACGGACACGTTAATAGCAATCAGCCCCAGCATTTT. This translates into CASNGHVNSNQPQHF.

The J gene is TRBJ1-4, the V gene TRBV20-1; D remains unclear. CDR3 length: 11 residues. Germline CDR1 is DFQATT and CDR2 is SNEGSKA (reference sequence). V was cut by 3 bases and J by 8 bases, with 7 bases left in between. CDR3 sequence (DNA): TGCAGTGCTAGGATACCCGAAAAACTGTTTTTT. As protein: CSARIPEKLFF.

This chain connects TRBV6-5 to TRBJ1-1; no definite D call. Germline CDR1 is MNHEY and CDR2 is SVGAGI. Trimming took 2 bases from V and 3 from J, leaving 7 bases between them. The CDR3 sequence is 13 residues long. The CDR3 sequence is CASSYRDDTEAFF. The DNA for the CDR3 is TGTGCCAGCAGTTACAGGGATGACACTGAAGCTTTCTTT.

The chain joins TRBV11-2 to TRBJ1-5; D is uncertain. Germline V gene lookup returns CDR1 SGHAT and CDR2 FQNNGV. Trimming cost V 2 bases and J 5 bases, with 7 bases left between them. This CDR3 has 13 amino acids. The chain's CDR3 is CASSLTADQPQHF. For the CDR3, the DNA is TGTGCCAGCAGCTTAACAGCCGATCAGCCCCAGCATTTT.

This clonotype turned up a few times. The chain employs TRBV27 and TRBJ1-2; TRBD1 matches 7 bases. Germline-derived CDR1 and CDR2 are MNHEY and SMNVEV (reference sequence). V trimming: 6 bases; J trimming: 4 bases; junction bases outside the gene matches: 14. This CDR3 is built from 16 residues. The CDR3 nucleotides read TGTGCCAGCAGCTACCTGAGGGGGACAGCTCCCTATGGCTACACCTTC. It encodes CASSYLRGTAPYGYTF.

The chain has TRBV11-3 and TRBJ2-1, with unresolved D. The CDR3 has 13 amino acids. Trimming cost V 5 bases and J 2 bases, with 7 bases left between them. The germline V gene has CDR1 SGHNT and CDR2 YENEEA. CDR3 bases: TGTGCCAGCAGCATAAACCCCTACAATGAGCAGTTCTTC. Translation: CASSINPYNEQFF.

The sample holds a few counts of this clonotype. The chain employs TRBV6-1 and TRBJ2-7; TRBD1 is a possible D gene (5 bases). CDR1 and CDR2 from the germline V gene are MNHNS and SASEGT. With 0 bases removed from V and 4 bases from J, the gap between germline ends came to 16 bases. The CDR3 has 16 amino acids. CDR3 in amino acids: CASSEAVQGLGYEQYF. The CDR3 nucleotides are TGTGCCAGCAGTGAAGCGGTTCAGGGATTAGGGTACGAGCAGTACTTC.

The genes are TRBV20-1 and TRBJ2-5, with TRBD2 identical over 9 bases. This CDR3 region has 15 residues. The germline gives CDR1 DFQATT, CDR2 SNEGSKA (reference sequence). The V and J ends lost 4 bases and 3 bases, in that order; junction bases with no gene match: 9. The CDR3 sequence: CSATSPSGVEETQYF. In DNA form, the CDR3 reads TGCAGTGCTACGAGCCCTAGCGGGGTCGAAGAGACCCAGTACTTC.

The chain employs TRBV7-9 and TRBJ1-2; D uncertain. Germline CDR1 SEHNR, CDR2 FQNEAQ (reference sequence). The CDR3 runs to 11 residues. The V gene lost 0 bases and the J gene lost 8 bases, with 4 bases spanning the gap. DNA of the CDR3: TGTGCCAGCAGCTTAGCGAGCGGCTACACCTTC. This translates into CASSLASGYTF.

The chain is built from TRBV23-1 and TRBJ2-2, with D unresolved. TRBV23-1 is given ORF status, its function remaining uncertain. With 0 bases removed from V and 5 bases from J, the gap between germline ends came to 4 bases. The CDR3 is 13 residues long. CDR3 amino acids: CASSQSRTGELFF. For the CDR3, the DNA is TGCGCCAGCAGTCAATCAAGGACCGGGGAGCTGTTTTTT.

The V call is TRBV7-6, the J call TRBJ1-1; D might be TRBD1 (6 bases). V lost 2 bases to trimming and J lost 9 bases, with 16 bases between them. The CDR3 has 14 residues. CDR1 is SGHVS, CDR2 FNYEAQ, per germline. In DNA form, the CDR3 reads TGTGCCAGCAGCTTATCCGCCCAACAGGGAAAAGCTTTCTTT. It encodes CASSLSAQQGKAFF.